This TCR beta chain was sequenced for a study of PD-1 blockade in classical Hodgkin lymphoma. Study outcomes and limitations: Newly diagnosed and completely responding patients shared comparable baseline diversity. Repertoires differed for reasons still undefined, possibly disease activity or prior therapy. Reports described newly diagnosed patients as having lower baseline TCR diversity than healthy donors. CD4+ TCR diversity rose significantly by C4D1, and CD8+ TCR diversity did not.

Of note for this clone: The target antigen is unknown.

TCRdb keeps only in-frame clones here, not all; method: immunoSEQ multiplex PCR. The repertoire holds some 10,000 clones, with 70% to 90% as singletons. Looked up from germline, CDR1 is MGHRA and CDR2 is YSYEKL. The CDR3 is 17 residues long. V lost 3 bases, J lost 4 bases, and 10 bases stayed unmatched. As for time point: cycle 4 day 1 (C4D1), after around six weeks of nivolumab. Exposure to brentuximab vedotin varied, and each patient had relapsed following autologous stem cell transplantation. Isolation of CD8+ T cells from thawed PBMCs used magnetic negative selection. V is TRBV4-1 and J is TRBJ2-3; 10 positions agree with TRBD2. The source material was CD8+ T cells from blood, sampled before the fourth cycle of nivolumab. This TCR was recovered from a human donor with classical Hodgkin lymphoma. The donor label of this sample is uncertain. This chain's CDR3 is CASSQTLAGDTSDTQYF. In DNA, the CDR3 is TGCGCCAGCAGCCAGACTCTAGCGGGGGACACGTCAGATACGCAGTATTTT.